The clone carrying this T cell receptor (beta chain) was counted many times. Its target is not known. Patients showing uncontrolled infection, other autoimmune disease, pregnancy or lactation were ineligible. The blood specimen was taken at initial hyperthyroidism diagnosis, before any ophthalmopathy symptoms. PBMCs were sourced from less than 12 ml fresh peripheral blood. This entry is derived from a study of T cells in Graves' hyperthyroidism and ophthalmopathy. Study-level results: In the blood, most expanded thyroid clonotypes above 0.001 appeared as well.

V was cut by 8 bases and J by 5 bases, with 14 bases left in between. In germline, CDR1 is SGHAT, CDR2 FQNNGV. CDR3 length: 13 amino acids. RNA transcripts yielded amplified TCR beta CDR3 regions. HTBI primers drove first-round RT-PCR of the TCR CDR3. TCRdb passed the multiplex PCR reads through MiXCR, listing each CDR3 protein once. The table includes 550,000 to 850,000 distinct CDR3 sequences, roughly a sixth detected once. This sequence was found in a woman aged 45-65 years with Graves' hyperthyroidism that later progressed to Graves' ophthalmopathy. The V call is TRBV11-2, the J call TRBJ2-3; the D is unclear. The sample comprised blood. CDR3 bases: TGTGCCAGCTTGGTGGCGGAACTAGATACGCAGTATTTT. Translation: CASLVAELDTQYF. Together with reference TRBV11-2 and TRBJ2-3, the CDR3 gives the full variable domain: EAGVAQSPRYKIIEKRQSVAFWCNPISGHATLYWYQQILGQGPKLLIQFQNNGVVDDSQLPKDRFSAERLKGVDSTLKIQPAKLEDSAVYLCASLVAELDTQYFGPGTRLTVL.